Listed here are 15 T cell receptor beta chains from one sample, sequenced in a study of long-term antiretroviral therapy in people with HIV. Running of the v3.0 immunoSEQ assay took place at survey level. Profiling relied on immunoSEQ multiplex PCR, and the TCRdb table lists in-frame clones only, not all of them. The sample records about 16,000 clones, approximately 81% being singletons. Sequenced material: unsorted PBMCs, taken 0.5 years after starting antiretroviral therapy. The receptors were sampled from a woman in her forties with HIV.

The CDR3 region has the DNA TGTGCCAGCAGTTTGACCCTCCGGGACACAGATACGCAGTATTTT. It specifies CASSLTLRDTDTQYF. The V gene is TRBV27, the J gene TRBJ2-3; tentatively, D is TRBD2 (5 bases). With 3 bases removed from V and 2 bases from J, the gap between germline ends came to 12 bases. Germline CDR1 and CDR2: MNHEY and SMNVEV (reference sequence). The CDR3 length is 15 residues.

The chain uses TRBV5-1 and TRBJ2-1, with 9 nucleotides matching TRBD2. After removal of 3 bases from V and 5 bases from J, the junction contained 9 bases not matched to a gene. The germline CDR1 and CDR2 sequences are SGHRS and YFSETQ. The CDR3 consists of 16 residues. CDR3 region: CASSSPLAGPNNEQFF. CDR3 bases: TGCGCCAGCAGCTCACCTCTAGCGGGACCCAACAATGAGCAGTTCTTC. The complete variable domain, with remaining parts taken from reference TRBV5-1 and TRBJ2-1, reads KAGVTQTPRYLIKTRGQQVTLSCSPISGHRSVSWYQQTPGQGLQFLFEYFSETQRNKGNFPGRFSGRQFSNSRSEMNVSTLELGDSALYLCASSSPLAGPNNEQFFGPGTRLTVL.

This chain links TRBV19 with TRBJ2-5; 12 nucleotides match TRBD2. V lost 2 bases to trimming and J lost 7 bases; unmatched junction nucleotides: 8. Germline V lookup: CDR1 LNHDA, CDR2 SQIVND (reference sequence). The CDR3 spans 16 residues. The CDR3 reads CASSITGTSGPRTQYF. The CDR3 nucleotides are TGTGCCAGTAGTATAACCGGGACTAGCGGGCCCAGGACCCAGTACTTC.

The chain links TRBV11-3 to TRBJ2-1; no reliable D call. Germline V gives CDR1 SGHNT, CDR2 YENEEA. V was pared by 0 bases and J by 8 bases, with 5 bases between. The CDR3 loop spans 12 amino acids. The CDR3 sequence is CASSLDTDEQFF. CDR3 in DNA: TGTGCCAGCAGCTTAGATACAGATGAGCAGTTCTTC.

Here the CDR3 reads CASSLANNRGDYGYTF. The CDR3 bases are TGCGCCAGCAGCTTGGCAAACAACAGGGGCGACTATGGCTACACCTTC. This sequence joins TRBV5-1 and TRBJ1-2, with 7 bases fitting TRBD1. The CDR3 loop spans 16 amino acids. V lost 0 bases and J lost 3; bases outside the gene matches: 8. Germline V gene data show CDR1 as SGHRS and CDR2 as YFSETQ.

The chain recombines TRBV11-3 with TRBJ2-3, with D possibly being TRBD1 or TRBD2 (5 bases each). In germline, CDR1 is SGHNT, CDR2 YENEEA. V lost 5 bases, J lost 0 bases, and 12 bases lay in between. This CDR3 spans 15 amino acids. The CDR3 nucleotides read TGTGCCAGCAGCCAACGGGACGGAAGCACAGATACGCAGTATTTT. This translates into CASSQRDGSTDTQYF.

The chain employs TRBV5-4 and TRBJ1-5; 11 positions agree with TRBD1. CDR1 is SGHNT and CDR2 is YYREEE in the germline V gene (reference sequence). The CDR3 length is 14 residues. Trimming cost V 0 bases and J 7 bases; bases outside gene matches: 0. The CDR3 sequence: CASSLGTGGQPQHF. CDR3 nucleotide sequence: TGTGCCAGCAGCTTGGGGACAGGGGGCCAGCCCCAGCATTTT.

This chain uses TRBV6-1 with TRBJ2-4; D possibly corresponds to TRBD2 (5 bases). Germline V gene lookup returns CDR1 MNHNS and CDR2 SASEGT. This CDR3 has 15 residues. V gave up 4 bases and J gave up 3 bases, with 13 bases separating them. In DNA, the CDR3 is TGTGCCAGCAGTGCTGGCCAGGCGGGCAAAAACATTCAGTACTTC. This gives the protein CASSAGQAGKNIQYF.

V is TRBV2 and J is TRBJ2-5; possibly TRBD1 or TRBD2 for D (5 bases each). The germline V and J ends were trimmed by 3 bases and 3 bases, with 17 bases remaining between them. Per the germline V gene, CDR1 is SNHLY and CDR2 is FYNNEI. This CDR3 spans 16 amino acids. The CDR3 DNA reads TGTGCCAGCAGTGATGTCCTCCGGGGCCAGGAAGAGACCCAGTACTTC. This codes for CASSDVLRGQEETQYF.

The rearrangement joins TRBV6-4 to TRBJ1-2; 7 bases align to TRBD1. After removal of 0 bases from V and 3 bases from J, the junction contained 7 bases not matched to a gene. Germline V CDR1 and CDR2: MRHNA, SNTAGT. The CDR3 contains 16 residues. CDR3 nucleotide sequence: TGTGCCAGCAGTGACTCTTCCGGGACAGTATACTATGGCTACACCTTC. Protein sequence: CASSDSSGTVYYGYTF.

The chain is built from TRBV5-1 and TRBJ2-5, with D unresolved. Deletions cut 4 bases from V and 3 bases from J, with 10 bases between. CDR3 length: 13 amino acids. Germline V gene lookup returns CDR1 SGHRS and CDR2 YFSETQ. CDR3 sequence reads: CASSPTLKETQYF. In DNA, the CDR3 is TGCGCCAGCAGCCCTACACTAAAAGAGACCCAGTACTTC.

This chain joins TRBV28 and TRBJ2-5, with 7 nucleotides matching TRBD2. The CDR3 length is 13 residues. The germline CDR1 and CDR2 sequences are MDHEN and SYDVKM. Trimming cost V 2 bases and J 5 bases; bases outside gene matches: 2. The CDR3 nucleotides read TGTGCCAGCAGTTTAGGGGGGGAGGAGACCCAGTACTTC. Translation gives CASSLGGEETQYF.

The V call is TRBV6-1, the J call TRBJ2-7; D unresolved. CDR3 length: 16 amino acids. Germline CDR1 MNHNS, CDR2 SASEGT. V gave up 2 bases and J gave up 2 bases, with 16 bases separating them. Written as DNA, the CDR3 is TGTGCCAGCAGTGAATACGGGTATGGTGACACCTACGAGCAGTACTTC. Residues: CASSEYGYGDTYEQYF.

CDR3 nucleotides: TGTGCCAGCTCACCGAGGGAAGAGACCCAGTACTTC. Amino acid sequence: CASSPREETQYF. The chain combines TRBV18 with TRBJ2-5, with D perhaps TRBD2 (5 bases). V was trimmed by 3 bases and J by 3 bases, leaving 5 bases between them. The CDR3 is 12 amino acids. Looked up from germline, CDR1 is KGHSH and CDR2 is LQKENI.

As regards this clone: The same CDR3 can be traced to other DNA sequences in this sample. The V and J genes are TRBV5-5 and TRBJ1-5; D ambiguous. The CDR3 runs to 13 residues. The V gene lost 1 base and the J gene lost 5 bases, with 7 bases spanning the gap. Germline assignment: CDR1 SGHKS and CDR2 YYEKEE (reference sequence). The CDR3 is CASSLIWDQPQHF. The CDR3 DNA sequence: TGTGCCAGCAGCTTGATATGGGATCAGCCCCAGCATTTT.